This TCR beta chain was observed in a study of blood T cell repertoires in COVID-19. Overall study: The United States, Italy and Spain provided the acute and convalescent COVID-19 samples. T cells, B-cell-depleted T cells, or PBMCs supplied cDNA or gDNA.

V shed 2 bases and J shed 7 bases, with 6 bases lying between them. The CDR3 extends over 13 amino acids. The germline gives CDR1 LNHDA, CDR2 SQIVND (reference sequence). Per the authors' pipeline: Amplification of reference gene primers provided the estimated nucleated cell counts. The method was immunoSEQ multiplex PCR; TCRdb's version includes in-frame clones alone and lacks a portion of them. V and J calls and clone size are as listed in that table; D and trimming were resolved from the DNA. The top ten clones hold 15% to 20% of a sample with 200,000 to 250,000 clones, roughly 80% of them seen once. This clone was picked up one time.

The source of this sequence is a woman of 80 years or more with active or convalescent COVID-19. This chain links TRBV19 with TRBJ1-6; D is uncertain. Sequencing used peripheral blood. The CDR3 region has the DNA TGTGCCAGTAGTATAACAGACAATTCACCCCTCCACTTT. Translated: CASSITDNSPLHF.